Below, 18 T cell receptor beta chains from the same sample are listed, as sequenced in a study. One entry per CDR3 protein results from TCRdb running MiXCR on the reads. Among roughly 4,500 distinct CDR3 sequences listed, approximately 8% were seen once. The sample was CD4+ T cells from synovial fluid. Source of these receptors: a human donor with rheumatoid arthritis.

A few counts support this clonotype. The chain is built from TRBV7-9 and TRBJ2-1; 8 bases agree with TRBD2. The CDR3 runs to 14 residues. Germline CDR1 reads SEHNR; CDR2 reads FQNEAQ (reference sequence). V trimming: 1 base; J trimming: 9 bases; junction bases outside the gene matches: 5. The CDR3 is CASSLGGLGVEQFF. The CDR3 DNA sequence: TGTGCCAGCAGCTTAGGGGGACTAGGCGTTGAGCAGTTCTTC.

This clonotype showed up many times. CDR3 sequence reads: CASSPWTSSYNEQFF. In nucleotides, the CDR3 is TGTGCCAGCAGCCCATGGACTAGCTCCTACAATGAGCAGTTCTTC. The rearrangement uses TRBV7-2 and TRBJ2-1; 7 nucleotides line up with TRBD2. The J segment lost 0 bases and the V segment lost 5 bases, leaving 4 bases of the junction unmatched. CDR1 SGHTA and CDR2 FQGNSA come from the germline V gene. This CDR3 is built from 15 residues.

Relative to its sample, this clonotype is medium-sized. V gene TRBV20-1 combines with J gene TRBJ2-1; 8 nucleotides match TRBD2. Germline V gene sequence: CDR1 DFQATT, CDR2 SNEGSKA (reference sequence). The CDR3 totals 14 residues. Trimming cost V 3 bases and J 3 bases; bases outside gene matches: 4. The CDR3 DNA is TGCAGTGCTAGGGGACTAGACCTCTACAATGAGCAGTTCTTC. It codes for CSARGLDLYNEQFF.

This clonotype is categorized as medium-sized. This chain uses TRBV7-2 with TRBJ2-7; 9 nucleotides align to TRBD2. CDR1 SGHTA and CDR2 FQGNSA come from the germline V gene. V shed 2 bases and J 5 bases; nucleotides not matched to a gene: 10. This CDR3 has 16 amino acids. The CDR3 DNA sequence: TGTGCCAGCAGCTTATTACCCCCTAGCGGGACCCACGAGCAGTACTTC. Translating gives CASSLLPPSGTHEQYF.

The rearrangement links TRBV3-1 to TRBJ2-3; 13 bases map to TRBD2. J was trimmed by 6 bases and V by 0 bases; bases with no gene match: 3. The CDR3 spans 16 residues. Looked up from germline, CDR1 is LGHDT and CDR2 is YNNKEL (reference sequence). CDR3 sequence reads: CASSQEGTSGKDTQYF. In DNA form, the CDR3 reads TGTGCCAGCAGCCAAGAGGGGACTAGCGGGAAGGATACGCAGTATTTT.

This clonotype is termed medium-sized. The chain links TRBV30 to TRBJ2-2; TRBD2 might be the D (5 bases). Looked up from germline, CDR1 is GTSNPN and CDR2 is SVGIG (reference sequence). The V gene lost 2 bases and the J gene lost 1 base, with 11 bases spanning the gap. The CDR3 extends over 15 amino acids. The CDR3 region is CAWSPPGMNTGELFF. The CDR3, as DNA: TGTGCCTGGAGTCCTCCGGGAATGAACACCGGGGAGCTGTTTTTT.

This clonotype rates as medium-sized (0.01 to 0.1%). The rearrangement uses TRBV12-2 and TRBJ1-4; the DNA was not used to check the table's D call, TRBD1. TRBV12-2 is a known pseudogene. This CDR3 is 11 amino acids long. CDR3 residues: CASRHPGKLFF. The CDR3 DNA is TGTGCAAGTCGCCATCCCGGAAAACTGTTTTTT.

In its sample, this clonotype ranks as medium-sized (0.01 to 0.1%). The CDR3 bases are TGCGCCAGCAGCTTGACTAGCGGGAATGATGAGCAGTTCTTC. Protein sequence: CASSLTSGNDEQFF. V and J are TRBV5-1 and TRBJ2-1; 10 positions agree with TRBD2. With V trimmed by 1 base and J by 8 bases, 3 bases remained unmatched. CDR1 is SGHRS and CDR2 is YFSETQ in the germline V gene. The CDR3 is 14 residues long.

Judged by abundance, this clonotype is medium-sized. The J gene is TRBJ1-5, the V gene TRBV5-1; 7 nucleotides align to TRBD1. Trimming cost V 4 bases and J 5 bases; bases outside gene matches: 3. Germline V CDR1 and CDR2: SGHRS, YFSETQ. This CDR3 is 13 amino acids long. The chain's CDR3 is CASSETGDQPQHF. In DNA form, the CDR3 reads TGCGCCAGCAGCGAAACAGGGGATCAGCCCCAGCATTTT. The full variable domain, with the rest looked up from reference TRBV5-1 and TRBJ1-5, is KAGVTQTPRYLIKTRGQQVTLSCSPISGHRSVSWYQQTPGQGLQFLFEYFSETQRNKGNFPGRFSGRQFSNSRSEMNVSTLELGDSALYLCASSETGDQPQHFGDGTRLSIL.

The rearrangement joins TRBV20-1 to TRBJ2-2, with unresolved D. CDR3 length: 13 amino acids. Trimming took 0 bases from V and 2 from J, leaving 4 bases between them. Germline V CDR1 and CDR2: DFQATT, SNEGSKA (reference sequence). For the CDR3, the DNA is TGCAGTGCTAGAGAAGCAAACACCGGGGAGCTGTTTTTT. It specifies CSAREANTGELFF.

This clonotype is termed medium-sized. The chain has TRBV2 and TRBJ1-2; D is unresolved. The V end lost 4 bases, the J end lost 8 bases, and 8 bases lay between the germline ends. The CDR3 runs 11 residues. Germline assignment: CDR1 SNHLY and CDR2 FYNNEI. The CDR3 here is CASSARRGYTF. For the CDR3, the DNA is TGTGCCAGCAGTGCCAGGCGCGGCTACACCTTC.

This clonotype was observed many times. V usage is TRBV10-3 and J usage is TRBJ2-2; 9 nucleotides line up with TRBD1. Germline V lookup: CDR1 ENHRY, CDR2 SYGVKD. J lost 3 bases, V lost 8 bases, and 16 bases had no gene match. CDR3 length equals 18 residues. Here the CDR3 DNA reads TGTGCCATCGGGACAGGGCTGACTAGCAGGAGACACACCGGGGAGCTGTTTTTT. Encoded protein: CAIGTGLTSRRHTGELFF.

This clonotype was found many times. The chain uses TRBV28 and TRBJ1-1, with D possibly being TRBD1 (5 bases). From germline, CDR1 is MDHEN and CDR2 SYDVKM. Between the trimmed V and J ends, which lost 6 bases and 0 bases, there was a span of 11 bases. The CDR3 runs 14 residues. CDR3 bases: TGTGCCAGCAGAACCGGGACGTTGAACACTGAAGCTTTCTTT. This sequence encodes CASRTGTLNTEAFF.

This clonotype is termed medium-sized. V gene TRBV18 combines with J gene TRBJ1-5; 9 nucleotides align to TRBD1. The ends lost 1 base at V and 1 base at J; junction bases unmatched: 5. This CDR3 contains 17 residues. Germline values: CDR1 KGHSH, CDR2 LQKENI. CDR3 nucleotide sequence: TGTGCCAGCTCACCACGGGGACAGGGTCGAAGCAATCAGCCCCAGCATTTT. It translates to CASSPRGQGRSNQPQHF.

Concerning this clonotype: Just one base apart from a much larger clone, this may be a read error. The rearrangement links TRBV20-1 to TRBJ2-5; 14 nucleotides match TRBD2. The CDR3 has 16 residues. The V gene's germline CDR1 is DFQATT and CDR2 SNEGSKA (reference sequence). CDR3 residues: CSARDPGTSGSETRYF. The CDR3 DNA follows: TGCAGTGCTAGAGACCCAGGGACTAGCGGGAGCGAGACCCGGTACTTC.

This clonotype is medium-sized in the sample. This rearrangement joins TRBV20-1 to TRBJ1-2, with D maybe TRBD1 (6 bases). The germline CDR1 and CDR2 sequences are DFQATT and SNEGSKA (reference sequence). V was pared by 4 bases and J by 7 bases, with 10 bases between. The CDR3 covers 11 residues. The CDR3 region has the DNA TGCAGTGCTATACAGGGTGGTGGCTACACCTTC. It codes for CSAIQGGGYTF.

In this sample, this clonotype turned up many times. This chain's CDR3 is CSAGSAQRAPRNEQFF. CDR3 sequence (DNA): TGCAGTGCTGGATCAGCCCAGCGGGCCCCCAGAAATGAGCAGTTCTTC. The genes are TRBV20-1 and TRBJ2-1, with a tentative D call TRBD2 (6 bases). This CDR3 is built from 16 residues. The V and J ends lost 5 bases and 7 bases respectively, with 24 bases between them. CDR1 DFQATT and CDR2 SNEGSKA come from the germline V gene (reference sequence).

This clonotype was seen only a few times. The chain couples TRBV20-1 to TRBJ1-5, with D perhaps TRBD1 (5 bases). The germline CDR1 and CDR2 sequences are DFQATT and SNEGSKA (reference sequence). The CDR3 runs 13 residues. V was trimmed by 3 bases and J by 9 bases, leaving 15 bases between them. As DNA, the CDR3 is TGCAGTGCTAGTAACCAGGGCCTCGGGCCCCAGCATTTT. It yields the protein CSASNQGLGPQHF.